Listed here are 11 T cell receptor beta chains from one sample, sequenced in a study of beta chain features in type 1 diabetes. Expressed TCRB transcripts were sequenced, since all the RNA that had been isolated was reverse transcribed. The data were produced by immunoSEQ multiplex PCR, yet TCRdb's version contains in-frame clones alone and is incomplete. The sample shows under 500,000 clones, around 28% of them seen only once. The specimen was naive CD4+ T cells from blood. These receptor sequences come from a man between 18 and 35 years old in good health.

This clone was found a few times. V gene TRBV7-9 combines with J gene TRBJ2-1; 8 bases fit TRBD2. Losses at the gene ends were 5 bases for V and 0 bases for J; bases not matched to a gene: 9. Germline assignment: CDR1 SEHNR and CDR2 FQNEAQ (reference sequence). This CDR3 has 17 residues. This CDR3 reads CASSPQFSGVSYNEQFF. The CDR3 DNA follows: TGTGCCAGCAGCCCTCAGTTTAGCGGGGTCTCCTACAATGAGCAGTTCTTC. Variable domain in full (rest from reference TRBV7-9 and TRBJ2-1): DTGVSQNPRHKITKRGQNVTFRCDPISEHNRLYWYRQTLGQGPEFLTYFQNEAQLEKSRLLSDRFSAERPKGSFSTLEIQRTEQGDSAMYLCASSPQFSGVSYNEQFFGPGTRLTVL.

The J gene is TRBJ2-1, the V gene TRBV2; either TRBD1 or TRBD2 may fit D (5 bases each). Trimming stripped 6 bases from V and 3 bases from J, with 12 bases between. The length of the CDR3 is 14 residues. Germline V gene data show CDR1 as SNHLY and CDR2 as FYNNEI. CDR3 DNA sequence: TGTGCCAGCAGAGCGGACACAAACTACAATGAGCAGTTCTTC. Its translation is CASRADTNYNEQFF.

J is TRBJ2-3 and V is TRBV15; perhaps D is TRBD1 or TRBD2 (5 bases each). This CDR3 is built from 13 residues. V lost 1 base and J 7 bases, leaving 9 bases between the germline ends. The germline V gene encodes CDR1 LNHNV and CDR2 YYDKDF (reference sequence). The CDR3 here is CATSRGDGYTQYF. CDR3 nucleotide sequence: TGTGCCACCAGCAGAGGGGACGGATATACGCAGTATTTT.

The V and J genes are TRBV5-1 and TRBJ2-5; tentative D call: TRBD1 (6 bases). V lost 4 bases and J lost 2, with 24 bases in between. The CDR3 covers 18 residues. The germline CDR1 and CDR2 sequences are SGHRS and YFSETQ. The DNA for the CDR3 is TGCGCCAGCAGCACAGGACAGCCACTGCGAGTGGGGCAAGAGACCCAGTACTTC. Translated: CASSTGQPLRVGQETQYF.

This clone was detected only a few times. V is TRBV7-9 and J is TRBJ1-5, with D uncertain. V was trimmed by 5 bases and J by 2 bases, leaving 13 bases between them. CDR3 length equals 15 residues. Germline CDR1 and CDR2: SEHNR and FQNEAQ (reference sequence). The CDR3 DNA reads TGTGCCAGCAGCGCTTCGGGTGGGGGCAATCAGCCCCAGCATTTT. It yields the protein CASSASGGGNQPQHF. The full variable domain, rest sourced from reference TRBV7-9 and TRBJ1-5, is DTGVSQNPRHKITKRGQNVTFRCDPISEHNRLYWYRQTLGQGPEFLTYFQNEAQLEKSRLLSDRFSAERPKGSFSTLEIQRTEQGDSAMYLCASSASGGGNQPQHFGDGTRLSIL.

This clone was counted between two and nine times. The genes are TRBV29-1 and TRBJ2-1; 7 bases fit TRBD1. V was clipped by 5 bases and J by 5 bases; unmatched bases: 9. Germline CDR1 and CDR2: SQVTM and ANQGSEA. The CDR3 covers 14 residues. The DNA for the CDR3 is TGCAGCGTTAGCAGGGGGAGCTTAAACAATGAGCAGTTCTTC. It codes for CSVSRGSLNNEQFF.

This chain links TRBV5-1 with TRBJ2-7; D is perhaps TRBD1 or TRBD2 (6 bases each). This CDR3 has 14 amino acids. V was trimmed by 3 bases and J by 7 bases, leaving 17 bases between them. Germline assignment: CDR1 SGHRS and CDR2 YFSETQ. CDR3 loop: CASSWIQGAGEQYF. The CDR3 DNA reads TGCGCCAGCAGCTGGATACAGGGTGCGGGGGAGCAGTACTTC.

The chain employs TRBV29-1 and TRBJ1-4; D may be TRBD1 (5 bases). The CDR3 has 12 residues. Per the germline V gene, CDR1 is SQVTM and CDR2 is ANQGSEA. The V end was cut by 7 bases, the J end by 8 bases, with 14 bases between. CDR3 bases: TGCAGCGCCGGGACCCCGGGGGAAAAACTGTTTTTT. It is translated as CSAGTPGEKLFF.

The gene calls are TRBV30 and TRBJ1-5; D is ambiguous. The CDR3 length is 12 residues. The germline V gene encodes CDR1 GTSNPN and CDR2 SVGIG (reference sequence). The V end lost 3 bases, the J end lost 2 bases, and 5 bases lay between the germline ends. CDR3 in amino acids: CAWRLGNQPQHF. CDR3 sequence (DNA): TGTGCCTGGAGACTTGGCAATCAGCCCCAGCATTTT.

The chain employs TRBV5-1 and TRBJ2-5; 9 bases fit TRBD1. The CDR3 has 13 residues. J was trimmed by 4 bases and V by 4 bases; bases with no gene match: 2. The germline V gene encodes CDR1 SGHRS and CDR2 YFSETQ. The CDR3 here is CASSMGQGETQYF. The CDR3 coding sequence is TGCGCCAGCAGCATGGGACAGGGAGAGACCCAGTACTTC.

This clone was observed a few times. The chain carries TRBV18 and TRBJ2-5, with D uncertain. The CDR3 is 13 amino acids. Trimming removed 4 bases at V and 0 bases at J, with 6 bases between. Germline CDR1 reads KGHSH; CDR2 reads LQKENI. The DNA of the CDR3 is TGTGCCAGCTCACGCCTCCACCAAGAGACCCAGTACTTC. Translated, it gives CASSRLHQETQYF.